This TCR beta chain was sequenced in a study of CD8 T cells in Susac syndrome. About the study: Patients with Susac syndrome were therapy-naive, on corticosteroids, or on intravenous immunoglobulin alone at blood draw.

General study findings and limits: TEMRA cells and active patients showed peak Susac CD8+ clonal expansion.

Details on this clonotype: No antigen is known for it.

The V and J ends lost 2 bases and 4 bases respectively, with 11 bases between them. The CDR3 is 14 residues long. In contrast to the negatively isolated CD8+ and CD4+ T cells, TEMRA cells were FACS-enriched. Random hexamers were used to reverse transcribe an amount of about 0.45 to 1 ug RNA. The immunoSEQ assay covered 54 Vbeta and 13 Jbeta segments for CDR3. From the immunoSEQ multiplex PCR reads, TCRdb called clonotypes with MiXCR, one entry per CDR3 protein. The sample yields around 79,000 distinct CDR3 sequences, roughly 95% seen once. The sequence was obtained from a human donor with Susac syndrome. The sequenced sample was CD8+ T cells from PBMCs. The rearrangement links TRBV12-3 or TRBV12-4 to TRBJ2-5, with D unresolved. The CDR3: CASSLLARRETQYF. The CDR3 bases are TGTGCCAGCAGTTTACTGGCTAGGCGAGAGACCCAGTACTTC.